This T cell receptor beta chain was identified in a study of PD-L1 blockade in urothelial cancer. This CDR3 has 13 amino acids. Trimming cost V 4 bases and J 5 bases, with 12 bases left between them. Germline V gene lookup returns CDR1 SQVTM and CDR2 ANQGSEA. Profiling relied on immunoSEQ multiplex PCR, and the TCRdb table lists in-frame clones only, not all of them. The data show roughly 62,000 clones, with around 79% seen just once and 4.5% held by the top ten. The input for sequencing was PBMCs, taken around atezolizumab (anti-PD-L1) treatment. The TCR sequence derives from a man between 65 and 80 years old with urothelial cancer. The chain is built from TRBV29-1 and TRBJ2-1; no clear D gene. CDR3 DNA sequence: TGCAGCGTTGGGGCCCCAGGAAACAATGAGCAGTTCTTC. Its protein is CSVGAPGNNEQFF.